Shown below are 3 T cell receptor beta chains from a single sample sequenced in a study of shared clonotypes between healthy human individuals. Repertoires were generated with immunoSEQ multiplex PCR, while TCRdb's copy carries only in-frame clones and drops some. The profile shows around 700,000 clones, roughly 72% of them singletons. Sequencing was performed on memory CD4+ T cells sorted from blood. The subset here: CD45RA-negative fraction. The receptors derive from a woman in her twenties or thirties in good health.

The J gene is TRBJ1-5, the V gene TRBV28, with TRBD1 as a possible D gene (6 bases). The V end was cut by 5 bases, the J end by 1 base, with 12 bases between. This CDR3 has 15 residues. In germline, CDR1 is MDHEN, CDR2 SYDVKM. The CDR3 bases are TGTGCCAGCAGTCGGGGGGGCATAAGCAATCAGCCCCAGCATTTT. Translating gives CASSRGGISNQPQHF. Together with reference TRBV28 and TRBJ1-5, the CDR3 gives the full variable domain: DVKVTQSSRYLVKRTGEKVFLECVQDMDHENMFWYRQDPGLGLRLIYFSYDVKMKEKGDIPEGYSVSREKKERFSLILESASTNQTSMYLCASSRGGISNQPQHFGDGTRLSIL.

This clone was recorded a few times. CDR3 in amino acids: CASSQERDRDDEQYF. The CDR3 DNA follows: TGCGCCAGCAGCCAAGAAAGGGACAGGGACGACGAGCAGTACTTC. The V call is TRBV4-1, the J call TRBJ2-7; TRBD1 matches at 9 bases. From germline, CDR1 is MGHRA and CDR2 YSYEKL. The V and J ends lost 0 bases and 5 bases, in that order; junction bases with no gene match: 5. This CDR3 comprises 15 residues.

The rearrangement joins TRBV15 to TRBJ2-1, with 9 bases lining up with TRBD2. CDR3 size: 16 residues. The germline CDR1 and CDR2 sequences are LNHNV and YYDKDF (reference sequence). V was pared by 0 bases and J by 5 bases, with 5 bases of the junction left unmatched. Here the CDR3 reads CATSREGLAGNNEQFF. The CDR3 region has the DNA TGTGCCACCAGCAGAGAGGGGCTAGCGGGAAACAATGAGCAGTTCTTC.